A single sample is the source of the 21 T cell receptor beta chains below, sequenced in a study of beta chain features in type 1 diabetes. Investigators reverse transcribed all isolated RNA, so they sequenced expressed TCRB transcripts. Data came from immunoSEQ multiplex PCR; TCRdb stores just in-frame clones and leaves some out. Here the sample spans 160,000 or so clones, 63% being singletons. No antigen is known for these receptors. Whole-study results and caveats: The study found moderately but significantly shorter TCRB CDR3s in all four CD4+ subsets of Type 1 diabetes patients.

Sample: naive CD4+ T cells from blood. These receptors were obtained from a man aged 25-45 years with type 1 diabetes.

The V call is TRBV30, the J call TRBJ1-1; possibly TRBD1 for D (6 bases). The CDR3 is made up of 17 amino acids. V lost 0 bases to trimming and J lost 3 bases, with 20 bases between them. Per the germline V gene, CDR1 is GTSNPN and CDR2 is SVGIG (reference sequence). The CDR3 spells CAWSVGTPFGAHTEAFF. CDR3 sequence (DNA): TGTGCCTGGAGTGTAGGGACACCCTTTGGTGCCCACACTGAAGCTTTCTTT.

This clone turned up a few times. V gene TRBV29-1 combines with J gene TRBJ2-1; D not certain. The CDR3 totals 11 residues. The ends were cut back, 5 bases at V and 4 bases at J, with 6 bases in the middle. Germline V lookup: CDR1 SQVTM, CDR2 ANQGSEA. The CDR3 DNA reads as TGCAGCGTTATCGTATACAATGAGCAGTTCTTC. This codes for CSVIVYNEQFF.

This CDR3 reads CASRDRATDTQYF. The CDR3 bases are TGCGCCAGCAGAGACCGGGCCACAGATACGCAGTATTTT. The chain couples TRBV5-1 to TRBJ2-3, with D uncertain. Germline V gives CDR1 SGHRS, CDR2 YFSETQ. V was shortened by 5 bases and J by 2 bases, with 9 bases between the two germline ends. CDR3 length: 13 residues.

This chain uses TRBV7-2 with TRBJ2-2; tentatively, D is TRBD1 (6 bases). The length of the CDR3 is 14 residues. Trimming stripped 5 bases from V and 6 bases from J, with 13 bases between. Per germline, CDR1 SGHTA and CDR2 FQGNSA. CDR3 DNA sequence: TGTGCCAGCAGCACGACGACAGGTCCCGGGGAGCTGTTTTTT. Amino acids: CASSTTTGPGELFF.

The chain is built from TRBV7-9 and TRBJ2-5, with 10 bases lining up with TRBD1. Germline V gene data show CDR1 as SEHNR and CDR2 as FQNEAQ (reference sequence). The trim removed 6 bases at V and 4 bases at J, leaving 11 bases unmatched. This CDR3 comprises 16 residues. In DNA form, the CDR3 reads TGTGCCAGCAGGGCGAAATTCGGACAGGGGGTAGAGACCCAGTACTTC. Translating gives CASRAKFGQGVETQYF.

This clone was picked up a small number of times. The chain couples TRBV30 to TRBJ2-7; no clear D gene. CDR3 length equals 13 residues. The germline V gene encodes CDR1 GTSNPN and CDR2 SVGIG (reference sequence). V lost 2 bases, J lost 2 bases, and 10 bases lay in between. For the CDR3, the DNA is TGTGCCTGGAGTCTAAGTGTAGCCTACGAGCAGTACTTC. Translated: CAWSLSVAYEQYF. Full variable domain (missing parts from reference TRBV30 and TRBJ2-7): SQTIHQWPATLVQPVGSPLSLECTVEGTSNPNLYWYRQAAGRGLQLLFYSVGIGQISSEVPQNLSASRPQDRQFILSSKKLLLSDSGFYLCAWSLSVAYEQYFGPGTRLTVT.

V gene TRBV7-9 combines with J gene TRBJ2-6; D remains ambiguous. The CDR3 spans 19 residues. V gave up 6 bases and J gave up 0 bases, with 21 bases separating them. Germline V gene sequence: CDR1 SEHNR, CDR2 FQNEAQ (reference sequence). The CDR3 sequence: CASSRRSSITRSGANVLTF. CDR3 nucleotides: TGTGCCAGCAGTCGTAGAAGCTCCATAACCCGCTCTGGGGCCAACGTCCTGACTTTC.

This clone was recorded a few times. The gene calls are TRBV7-2 and TRBJ2-1, with D unclear. Germline values: CDR1 SGHTA, CDR2 FQGNSA. V was pared by 3 bases and J by 6 bases, with 12 bases between. This CDR3 comprises 14 residues. The CDR3 region has the DNA TGTGCCAGCAGCTTTAGTGCCCAGTCCAATGAGCAGTTCTTC. It specifies CASSFSAQSNEQFF.

CDR3 region: CASKLQGQGENYGYTF. For the CDR3, the DNA is TGCGCCAGTAAGCTCCAAGGACAGGGAGAGAACTATGGCTACACCTTC. V gene TRBV5-1 combines with J gene TRBJ1-2; 8 bases agree with TRBD1. With 8 bases clipped from V and 2 bases from J, the junction kept 14 bases outside the gene matches. This CDR3 has 16 amino acids. CDR1 SGHRS and CDR2 YFSETQ come from the germline V gene. Based on the CDR3 plus reference TRBV5-1 and TRBJ1-2, the full variable domain is KAGVTQTPRYLIKTRGQQVTLSCSPISGHRSVSWYQQTPGQGLQFLFEYFSETQRNKGNFPGRFSGRQFSNSRSEMNVSTLELGDSALYLCASKLQGQGENYGYTFGSGTRLTVV.

The V and J genes are TRBV5-1 and TRBJ2-3; the D gene could be TRBD1 or TRBD2 (5 bases each). Germline V gene lookup returns CDR1 SGHRS and CDR2 YFSETQ. The CDR3 sequence is 17 residues long. V was clipped by 3 bases and J by 1 base, with 18 bases between them. CDR3 amino acids: CASSWGPTPEGTDTQYF. CDR3 DNA: TGCGCCAGCAGCTGGGGACCGACGCCCGAGGGCACAGATACGCAGTATTTT.

This chain links TRBV15 with TRBJ1-3; D remains ambiguous. The germline V gene encodes CDR1 LNHNV and CDR2 YYDKDF (reference sequence). V lost 6 bases and J 0 bases, leaving 9 bases between the germline ends. This CDR3 has 14 amino acids. The CDR3 region has the DNA TGTGCCACCAGGGCTCAGCTCTCTGGAAACACCATATATTTT. Translated: CATRAQLSGNTIYF.

The chain is built from TRBV29-1 and TRBJ1-1; D is perhaps TRBD1 (6 bases). Germline V lookup: CDR1 SQVTM, CDR2 ANQGSEA. The CDR3 runs to 13 residues. The ends were cut back, 6 bases at V and 0 bases at J, with 11 bases in the middle. CDR3 coding DNA: TGCAGCGTCCCGGGGGGCATGAACACTGAAGCTTTCTTT. Protein product: CSVPGGMNTEAFF.

This rearrangement joins TRBV27 to TRBJ1-6; D not certain. Between the trimmed V and J ends, which lost 2 bases and 8 bases, there was a span of 16 bases. Germline V gene data show CDR1 as MNHEY and CDR2 as SMNVEV (reference sequence). The CDR3 has 16 amino acids. CDR3 DNA sequence: TGTGCCAGCAGTTTAGCCGGACCGGCTCTGGATTCACCCCTCCACTTT. Translating gives CASSLAGPALDSPLHF.

This chain links TRBV28 with TRBJ2-1; D is ambiguous. CDR1 MDHEN and CDR2 SYDVKM come from the germline V gene. The CDR3 has 12 amino acids. V lost 3 bases and J 8 bases, leaving 8 bases between the germline ends. The CDR3 loop is CASSFQVDEQFF. CDR3 nucleotide sequence: TGTGCCAGCAGTTTTCAGGTAGATGAGCAGTTCTTC.

The J gene is TRBJ2-7, the V gene TRBV29-1; TRBD1 agrees at 11 bases. The CDR3 is 13 amino acids. With 7 bases clipped from V and 3 bases from J, the junction kept 5 bases outside the gene matches. CDR1 and CDR2 from the germline V gene are SQVTM and ANQGSEA. The CDR3 DNA is TGCAGCGCAGGACAGGGGGCAAACTACGAGCAGTACTTC. It is translated as CSAGQGANYEQYF.

The sample holds one count of this clone. The genes are TRBV9 and TRBJ1-6; 7 nucleotides match TRBD1. The CDR3 runs 15 residues. In germline, CDR1 is SGDLS, CDR2 YYNGEE. The junction had 4 bases not matched to a gene; V was cut back by 3 bases and J by 4 bases. The CDR3: CASSGGTEYNSPLHF. The DNA of the CDR3 is TGTGCCAGCAGCGGGGGGACAGAATATAATTCACCCCTCCACTTT.

The chain recombines TRBV13 with TRBJ2-7; maybe TRBD1 (5 bases). Per the germline V gene, CDR1 is PRHDT and CDR2 is FYEKMQ (reference sequence). Deletions cut 5 bases from V and 0 bases from J, with 20 bases between. The CDR3 is made up of 17 amino acids. For the CDR3, the DNA is TGTGCCAGCAGCCGCTCCCGTAAGACAGAAAGCTCCTACGAGCAGTACTTC. Protein sequence: CASSRSRKTESSYEQYF.

This chain joins TRBV18 and TRBJ1-6, with TRBD1 as a possible D gene (6 bases). Germline loops: CDR1 KGHSH, CDR2 LQKENI. This CDR3 region has 15 residues. The V end lost 2 bases, the J end lost 10 bases, and 15 bases lay between the germline ends. CDR3 residues: CASSPNPGVGSPLHF. The CDR3, as DNA: TGTGCCAGCTCACCAAACCCAGGGGTAGGATCACCCCTCCACTTT. Complete variable domain (other parts from reference TRBV18 and TRBJ1-6): NAGVMQNPRHLVRRRGQEARLRCSPMKGHSHVYWYRQLPEEGLKFMVYLQKENIIDESGMPKERFSAEFPKEGPSILRIQQVVRGDSAAYFCASSPNPGVGSPLHFGNGTRLTVT.

This chain connects TRBV30 to TRBJ1-2; a weak D match, TRBD1 (5 bases). V was shortened by 5 bases and J by 1 base, with 8 bases between the two germline ends. The CDR3 consists of 12 residues. In germline, CDR1 is GTSNPN, CDR2 SVGIG (reference sequence). The CDR3 coding sequence is TGTGCCTGGCAAGACAGTAACTATGGCTACACCTTC. Translation: CAWQDSNYGYTF.

This clone was counted once. V usage is TRBV5-6 and J usage is TRBJ1-4; D gene uncertain. Trimming removed 8 bases from V and 7 bases from J, with 6 bases in between. This CDR3 has 10 residues. In germline, CDR1 is SGHDT, CDR2 YYEEEE. The CDR3, as DNA: TGTGCCAGTGGAGGTGAAAAACTGTTTTTT. It translates to CASGGEKLFF.

This chain uses TRBV28 with TRBJ2-4; D not resolved. V lost 6 bases and J 0 bases, leaving 9 bases between the germline ends. The CDR3 runs 14 residues. The germline V gene encodes CDR1 MDHEN and CDR2 SYDVKM. The CDR3 DNA sequence: TGTGCCAGCAGAACTATACTAGCCAAAAACATTCAGTACTTC. This gives the protein CASRTILAKNIQYF.